This entry describes one T cell receptor (beta chain). Its antigen is currently unknown. The CDR3 sequence is 13 residues long. V lost 8 bases and J 6 bases, leaving 14 bases between the germline ends. Looked up from germline, CDR1 is SGHNT and CDR2 is YENEEA. This entry comes from a study of healthy donors' naive CD4 and CD8 T cells. Study-wide context: TCR alpha primers covered all functional IMGT alpha gene variants. Points from the study as a whole: A reported CD4+/CD8+ bias affected most V and J genes in naive cells.

TCR libraries were built from roughly 0.5 ug of total RNA by linear amplification. One entry per CDR3 protein, called by TCRdb with MiXCR from the reads. The repertoire holds around 200,000 distinct CDR3 sequences, with over 60% as singletons. The clonotype was recovered from a pool of human donors in good health; the sample pools cells from several healthy donors. The specimen was naive CD4+ and CD8+ T cells sorted from blood, pooled from several donors. The chain links TRBV11-3 to TRBJ2-1; tentatively, D is TRBD1 (5 bases). The CDR3 DNA reads TGTGCCAGCGGGGCCTCTTCGGTCAATGAGCAGTTCTTC. The encoded protein is CASGASSVNEQFF.